These 15 T cell receptor beta chains were all obtained from the same sample, sequenced in a study of blood T cell repertoires in COVID-19. Assay: immunoSEQ multiplex PCR; the TCRdb copy retains only in-frame clones and omits some. Of about 44,000 clones listed, roughly 73% were seen once; the top ten hold under 75%. Sequenced input: peripheral blood. The receptors were sampled from a man older than 75 with acute or convalescent COVID-19.

The chain carries TRBV2 and TRBJ2-3; the match to TRBD2 covers 10 bases. CDR3 length equals 17 residues. V shed 1 base, J shed 2 bases, and the junction held 6 bases outside the gene matches. CDR1 is SNHLY, CDR2 FYNNEI, per germline. DNA for the CDR3: TGTGCCAGCAGTGAAGGGTTACTAGCGGGGTACACAGATACGCAGTATTTT. This gives the protein CASSEGLLAGYTDTQYF.

The chain couples TRBV18 to TRBJ2-3; D gene uncertain. V was pared by 1 base and J by 4 bases, with 6 bases between. The CDR3 spans 13 residues. Germline loops: CDR1 KGHSH, CDR2 LQKENI. CDR3 in amino acids: CASSPQLADTQYF. In DNA, the CDR3 is TGTGCCAGCTCACCACAGCTCGCAGATACGCAGTATTTT. Together with reference TRBV18 and TRBJ2-3, the CDR3 gives the full variable domain: NAGVMQNPRHLVRRRGQEARLRCSPMKGHSHVYWYRQLPEEGLKFMVYLQKENIIDESGMPKERFSAEFPKEGPSILRIQQVVRGDSAAYFCASSPQLADTQYFGPGTRLTVL.

A few counts support this clone. The chain combines TRBV5-1 with TRBJ1-5; TRBD1 aligns across 10 bases. The CDR3 covers 15 residues. Losses at the gene ends were 1 base for V and 4 bases for J; bases not matched to a gene: 2. Germline V CDR1 and CDR2: SGHRS, YFSETQ. The CDR3 region is CASSLSGQGNQPQHF. CDR3 sequence (DNA): TGCGCCAGCAGCTTGTCGGGACAGGGGAATCAGCCCCAGCATTTT.

The chain employs TRBV27 and TRBJ2-3; maybe TRBD1 (6 bases). The CDR3 runs to 13 residues. The germline V and J ends were trimmed by 6 bases and 3 bases, with 10 bases remaining between them. Germline CDR1 and CDR2: MNHEY and SMNVEV (reference sequence). CDR3 DNA: TGTGCCAGCAGACGACAGGTGACAGATACGCAGTATTTT. Residues: CASRRQVTDTQYF.

Only a few counts were recorded for this clone. The V gene is TRBV19, the J gene TRBJ2-3, with 10 bases lining up with TRBD1. The CDR3 runs 15 residues. From germline, CDR1 is LNHDA and CDR2 SQIVND (reference sequence). Losses at the gene ends were 5 bases for V and 3 bases for J; bases not matched to a gene: 5. The CDR3 loop is CASSRGQGLTDTQYF. The CDR3 DNA reads TGTGCCAGTAGTCGGGGACAGGGGTTGACAGATACGCAGTATTTT. Supplemented by reference TRBV19 and TRBJ2-3, the full variable domain reads DGGITQSPKYLFRKEGQNVTLSCEQNLNHDAMYWYRQDPGQGLRLIYYSQIVNDFQKGDIAEGYSVSREKKESFPLTVTSAQKNPTAFYLCASSRGQGLTDTQYFGPGTRLTVL.

This clone turned up a few times. The chain is built from TRBV15 and TRBJ2-1; 7 bases are shared with TRBD2. With V trimmed by 3 bases and J by 2 bases, 7 bases remained unmatched. Per the germline V gene, CDR1 is LNHNV and CDR2 is YYDKDF (reference sequence). CDR3 size: 16 residues. For the CDR3, the DNA is TGTGCCACCAGCAGTGGGGACTACCGACCCTACAATGAGCAGTTCTTC. It codes for CATSSGDYRPYNEQFF.

V usage is TRBV29-1 and J usage is TRBJ1-2, with 10 bases that match TRBD1. V shed 6 bases, J shed 1 base, and the junction held 2 bases outside the gene matches. The CDR3 spans 13 residues. Germline V gene sequence: CDR1 SQVTM, CDR2 ANQGSEA. The CDR3 bases are TGCAGCGTGGACAGGGGGGGTAACTATGGCTACACCTTC. It is translated as CSVDRGGNYGYTF.

The V and J genes are TRBV6-2 or TRBV6-3 and TRBJ1-5; possibly TRBD1 for D (6 bases). V gave up 4 bases and J gave up 6 bases, with 16 bases separating them. CDR1 and CDR2 (germline): MNHEY, SVGEGT. The CDR3 runs 15 residues. CDR3 nucleotide sequence: TGTGCCAGCAGTTTCGCCGGGGGGCGGGCTCAGCCCCAGCATTTT. Amino acid sequence: CASSFAGGRAQPQHF.

The chain links TRBV2 to TRBJ2-5, with 9 bases that match TRBD2. The CDR3 covers 18 residues. Trimming at V came to 0 bases and at J to 6 bases, leaving 14 bases not matched to a gene. Germline V lookup: CDR1 SNHLY, CDR2 FYNNEI. The CDR3 DNA reads as TGTGCCAGCAGTGAAGCGGGATCGGGACTAGCAAGGCCGAAGACCCAGTACTTC. This translates into CASSEAGSGLARPKTQYF.

The chain carries TRBV18 and TRBJ2-5; 14 bases align to TRBD2. Germline CDR1 and CDR2: KGHSH and LQKENI. This CDR3 is built from 15 residues. With 6 bases clipped from V and 3 bases from J, the junction kept 3 bases outside the gene matches. The CDR3 DNA follows: TGTGCCAGCTCCCTGGGACTAGCGGGAGAAGAGACCCAGTACTTC. Protein sequence: CASSLGLAGEETQYF.

The V gene is TRBV18, the J gene TRBJ1-3; 8 nucleotides line up with TRBD1. V trimming: 4 bases; J trimming: 2 bases; junction bases outside the gene matches: 4. Germline-derived CDR1 and CDR2 are KGHSH and LQKENI. This CDR3 comprises 15 residues. The CDR3 is CASSRTGRTGNTIYF. The CDR3 DNA reads TGTGCCAGCTCACGGACAGGGCGCACTGGAAACACCATATATTTT.

This clone showed up just a few times. This chain uses TRBV5-5 with TRBJ2-7; D unclear. Trimming took off 2 bases at V and 6 bases at J, with 12 bases between the two ends. Germline CDR1 SGHKS, CDR2 YYEKEE (reference sequence). The CDR3 is made up of 13 amino acids. The CDR3 sequence is CASSFGYSGEQYF. CDR3 DNA sequence: TGTGCCAGCAGCTTTGGATATTCGGGCGAGCAGTACTTC.

The V and J genes are TRBV5-6 and TRBJ1-2; 9 bases are shared with TRBD1. The length of the CDR3 is 14 residues. Per germline, CDR1 SGHDT and CDR2 YYEEEE. V lost 5 bases and J lost 6; bases outside the gene matches: 8. The CDR3 nucleotides read TGTGCCAGCAGGCGCCGGACAGGGGTGCATGGCTACACCTTC. Translating gives CASRRRTGVHGYTF.

The genes are TRBV5-6 and TRBJ1-4; 11 nucleotides match TRBD1. This CDR3 has 17 amino acids. CDR1 is SGHDT and CDR2 is YYEEEE in the germline V gene. V lost 1 base, J lost 8 bases, and 10 bases stayed unmatched. DNA of the CDR3: TGTGCCAGCAGCTTGTTTGGACAGGGGGCGAGTGAAGAAAAACTGTTTTTT. Residues: CASSLFGQGASEEKLFF.

The V call is TRBV28, the J call TRBJ1-2; unclear D gene. The V gene lost 5 bases and the J gene lost 6 bases, with 16 bases spanning the gap. CDR1 is MDHEN and CDR2 is SYDVKM in the germline V gene. The CDR3 contains 14 residues. DNA of the CDR3: TGTGCCAGCAGTGAAAAGTACTTCTCCGATGGCTACACCTTC. Translation: CASSEKYFSDGYTF.